This record concerns one TCR beta chain sequence. Its cognate antigen is unknown. This entry comes from a study of type 1 regulatory T cells. Across the whole study: This in vitro CD4 product, T-allo10, is enriched for Tr1 cells and alloantigen-specific. Whole-study results and caveats: Type 1 regulatory T cells had a more restricted TCR repertoire than non-type 1 regulatory T cells.

This CDR3 spans 14 amino acids. Trimming pared 5 bases from V and 6 bases from J, leaving 16 bases between. CDR1 and CDR2 (germline): MNHEY, SVGAGI. TCRdb reprocessed the reads with MiXCR, giving one entry per CDR3 protein. The data hold around 64,000 distinct CDR3 sequences, with more than 20% observed a single time. Sequences were obtained from cultured type 1 regulatory T (Tr1) cells, either the whole culture or a sorted fraction (not recorded which). The sequence was obtained from a human donor in good health. This chain uses TRBV6-5 with TRBJ1-1; no clear D gene. DNA for the CDR3: TGTGCCAGCAGTCCCACCACGAGGAAGGCTGAAGCTTTCTTT. Amino acid sequence: CASSPTTRKAEAFF.